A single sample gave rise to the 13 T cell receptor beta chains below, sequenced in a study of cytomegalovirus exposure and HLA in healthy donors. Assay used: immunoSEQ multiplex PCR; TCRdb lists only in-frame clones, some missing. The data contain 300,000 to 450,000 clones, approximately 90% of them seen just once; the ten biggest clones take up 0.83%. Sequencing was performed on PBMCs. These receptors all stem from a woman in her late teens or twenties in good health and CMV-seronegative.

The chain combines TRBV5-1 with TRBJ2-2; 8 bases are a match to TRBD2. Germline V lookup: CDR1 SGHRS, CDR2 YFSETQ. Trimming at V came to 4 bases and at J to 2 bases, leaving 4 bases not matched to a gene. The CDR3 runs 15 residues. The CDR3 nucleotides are TGCGCCAGCAGCACCTGGACTAGCAACACCGGGGAGCTGTTTTTT. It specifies CASSTWTSNTGELFF.

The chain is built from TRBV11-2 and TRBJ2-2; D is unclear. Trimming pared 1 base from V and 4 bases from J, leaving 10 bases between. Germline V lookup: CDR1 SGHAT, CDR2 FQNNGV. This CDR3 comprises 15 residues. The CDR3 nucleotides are TGTGCCAGCAGCTTAGTATCCCTGAGCACCGGGGAGCTGTTTTTT. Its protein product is CASSLVSLSTGELFF.

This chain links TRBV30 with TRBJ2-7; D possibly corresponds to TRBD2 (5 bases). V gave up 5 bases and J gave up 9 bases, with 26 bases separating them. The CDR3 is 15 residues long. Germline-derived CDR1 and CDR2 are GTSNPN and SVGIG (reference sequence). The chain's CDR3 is CAWDRGRAEPTGQYF. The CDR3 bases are TGTGCCTGGGACCGGGGTAGGGCAGAACCTACTGGGCAGTACTTC.

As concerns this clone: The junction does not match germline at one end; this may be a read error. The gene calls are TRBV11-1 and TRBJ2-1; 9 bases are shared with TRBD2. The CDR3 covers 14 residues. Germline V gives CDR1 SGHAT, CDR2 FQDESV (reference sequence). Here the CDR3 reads CASSLAGRWGEQFF. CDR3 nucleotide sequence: TGTGCCAGCAGCCTAGCGGGGCGGTGGGGTGAGCAGTTCTTC.

The CDR3 bases are TGTGCCATCAGTGAAGGAGCGGGGGGGGAAGAGACCCAGTACTTC. Protein sequence: CAISEGAGGEETQYF. The genes are TRBV10-3 and TRBJ2-5; TRBD2 matches 10 bases. With V trimmed by 3 bases and J by 3 bases, 4 bases remained unmatched. The CDR3 runs to 15 residues. The germline V gene encodes CDR1 ENHRY and CDR2 SYGVKD.

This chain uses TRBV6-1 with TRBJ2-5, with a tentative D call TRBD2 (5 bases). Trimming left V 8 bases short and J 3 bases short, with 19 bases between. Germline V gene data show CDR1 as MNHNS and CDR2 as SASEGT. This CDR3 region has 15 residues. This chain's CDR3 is CASGNRATREETQYF. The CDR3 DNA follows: TGTGCCAGCGGGAATAGGGCAACTAGGGAAGAGACCCAGTACTTC.

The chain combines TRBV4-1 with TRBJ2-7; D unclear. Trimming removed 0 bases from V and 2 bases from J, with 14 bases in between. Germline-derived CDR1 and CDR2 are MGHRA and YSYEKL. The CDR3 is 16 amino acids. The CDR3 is CASSQDRSSAAYEQYF. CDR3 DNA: TGCGCCAGCAGCCAAGATCGGAGCAGCGCCGCCTACGAGCAGTACTTC.

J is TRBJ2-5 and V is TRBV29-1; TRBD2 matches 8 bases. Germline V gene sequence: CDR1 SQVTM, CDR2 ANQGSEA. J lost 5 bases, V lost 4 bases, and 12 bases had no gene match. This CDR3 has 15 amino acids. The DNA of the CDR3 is TGCAGCGTTGGGCAGCGGGGGCCGGGTAGGGAGACCCAGTACTTC. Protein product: CSVGQRGPGRETQYF.

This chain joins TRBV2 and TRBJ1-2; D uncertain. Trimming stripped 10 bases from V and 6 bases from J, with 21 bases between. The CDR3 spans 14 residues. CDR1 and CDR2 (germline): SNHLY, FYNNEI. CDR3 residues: CAIIRNEGIDGYTF. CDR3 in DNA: TGTGCCATTATAAGGAATGAGGGCATTGATGGCTACACCTTC.

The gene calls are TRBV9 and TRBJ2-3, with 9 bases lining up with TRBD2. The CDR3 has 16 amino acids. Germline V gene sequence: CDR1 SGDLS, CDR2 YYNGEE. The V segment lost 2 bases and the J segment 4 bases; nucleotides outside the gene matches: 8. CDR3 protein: CASSVRAGGTSDTQYF. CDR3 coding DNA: TGTGCCAGCAGCGTGAGAGCGGGGGGAACTTCAGATACGCAGTATTTT.

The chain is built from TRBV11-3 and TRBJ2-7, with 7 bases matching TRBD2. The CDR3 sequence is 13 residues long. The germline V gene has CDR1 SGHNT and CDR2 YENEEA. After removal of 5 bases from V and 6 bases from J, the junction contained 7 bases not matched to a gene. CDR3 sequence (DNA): TGTGCCAGCAGCCGCGGGAGACTTGGCGAGCAGTACTTC. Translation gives CASSRGRLGEQYF.

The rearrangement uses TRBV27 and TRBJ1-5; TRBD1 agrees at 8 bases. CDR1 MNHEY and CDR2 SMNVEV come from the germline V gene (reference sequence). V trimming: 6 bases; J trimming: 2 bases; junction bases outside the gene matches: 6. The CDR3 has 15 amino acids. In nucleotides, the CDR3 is TGTGCCAGCAGGACCGGGACAGGCGGCAATCAGCCCCAGCATTTT. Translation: CASRTGTGGNQPQHF.

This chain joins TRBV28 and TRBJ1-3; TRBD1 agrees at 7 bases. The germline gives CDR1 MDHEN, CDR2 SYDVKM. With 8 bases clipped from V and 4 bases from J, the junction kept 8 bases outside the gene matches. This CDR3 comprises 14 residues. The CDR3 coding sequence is TGTGCCAGCGGTGGAAGGGGGCCGGGAAACACCATATATTTT. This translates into CASGGRGPGNTIYF.